This is a list of T cell receptor beta chains from one sample in a study of blood T cell repertoires in COVID-19. TCRdb keeps only in-frame clones here, not all; method: immunoSEQ multiplex PCR. There are about 180,000 clones in the sample; about 84% occur only once, and about 18% lies in the top ten. The material sequenced was peripheral blood. The source of these receptors is a person aged 70 to 80 with COVID-19, enrolled during active disease. CDR3s include the opening cysteine and the closing phenylalanine or tryptophan. The D gene is left open where the match is weak. Size tells how often a clone was seen (once, few, many) or the class of an expanded clone, and some rows leave it out.

size: once; D: .; J: TRBJ1-5; V: TRBV30; DNA: TGTGCCTGGAAAGGAAACCAGGGAAGCAATCAGCCCCAGCATTTT; CDR3: CAWKGNQGSNQPQHF
size: .; D: .; J: TRBJ2-1; V: TRBV5-1; DNA: TGCGCCAGCAGGCTGGGGGTTGGCGGGGGCGAGGATGAGCAGTTCTTC; CDR3: CASRLGVGGGEDEQFF
size: .; D: .; J: TRBJ2-5; V: TRBV6-2/TRBV6-3; DNA: TGTGCCAGCACCCCGGAGGGCGAGGAGACCCAGTACTTC; CDR3: CASTPEGEETQYF
size: .; D: .; J: TRBJ2-3; V: TRBV9; DNA: TGTGCCAGCAGCGCCCGGGACTTCACAGATACGCAGTATTTT; CDR3: CASSARDFTDTQYF
size: .; D: .; J: TRBJ1-5; V: TRBV5-6; DNA: TGTGCCAGCAGCTGGTCTGGGGGCTCGGTTCAGCCCCAGCATTTT; CDR3: CASSWSGGSVQPQHF
size: .; D: .; J: TRBJ1-6; V: TRBV7-2; DNA: TGTGCCAGCAGCTTACGTGCGTTTAGCTCCTATAATTCACCCCTCCACTTT; CDR3: CASSLRAFSSYNSPLHF
size: .; D: TRBD1; J: TRBJ1-5; V: TRBV19; DNA: TGTGCCAGTAGCCGGGGACAGGGAGGACAGCCCCAGCATTTT; CDR3: CASSRGQGGQPQHF
size: .; D: .; J: TRBJ1-5; V: TRBV5-3; DNA: TGTGCCAGAAGCTGCCTTCAAACGGATCAGCCCCAGCATTTT; CDR3: CARSCLQTDQPQHF
size: .; D: TRBD1; J: TRBJ1-5; V: TRBV4-3; DNA: TGCGCCAGCAGCCAAGACCTTAAGGAGACAGGGGGACCCCAGCATTTT; CDR3: CASSQDLKETGGPQHF
size: .; D: .; J: TRBJ2-7; V: TRBV2; DNA: TGTGCCAGCAGTGAACTATTCTACGAGCAGTACTTC; CDR3: CASSELFYEQYF
size: .; D: TRBD2; J: TRBJ2-3; V: TRBV2; DNA: TGTGCCTCCGAAAGGACGGGAGGGCCACGAAAAATGCAGTATTTT; CDR3: CASERTGGPRKMQYF
size: .; D: .; J: TRBJ1-5; V: TRBV19; DNA: TGTGCCAGTAGTCTCGGACAGTGGCCACCCCAGCATTTT; CDR3: CASSLGQWPPQHF
size: once; D: .; J: TRBJ1-6; V: TRBV19; DNA: TGTGCCAGTAGTAATCCGCCTAGCTCCTATAATTCACCCCTCCACTTT; CDR3: CASSNPPSSYNSPLHF
size: .; D: TRBD2; J: TRBJ2-7; V: TRBV20-1; DNA: TGCAGTGCTAGTCGGGGTAGCGGGGGGACCTACGAGCAGTACTTC; CDR3: CSASRGSGGTYEQYF
size: .; D: .; J: TRBJ1-2; V: TRBV5-8; DNA: TGTGCCAGCAGCTTGGGCCAGCGGACGAACTATGGCTACACCTTC; CDR3: CASSLGQRTNYGYTF
size: .; D: TRBD1; J: TRBJ2-5; V: TRBV7-9; DNA: TGTGCCAGCAGCTTTAACAGGGGCCTCCAAGAGACCCAGTACTTC; CDR3: CASSFNRGLQETQYF
size: .; D: TRBD2; J: TRBJ2-1; V: TRBV9; DNA: TGTGCCAGCAGCGTAGGGAACAGCGGGAGTATAGATGAGCAGTTCTTC; CDR3: CASSVGNSGSIDEQFF
size: .; D: TRBD2; J: TRBJ2-3; V: TRBV7-3; DNA: TGTGCCAGCAGCTTAAAGGGGGACGGGAGGGCAGGAGATACGCAGTATTTT; CDR3: CASSLKGDGRAGDTQYF
size: once; D: .; J: TRBJ2-7; V: TRBV6-6; DNA: TGTGCCAGCAAAGAGACAGCCAACTACGAGCAGTACTTC; CDR3: CASKETANYEQYF
size: once; D: TRBD1; J: TRBJ2-6; V: TRBV28; DNA: TGTGCCAGCAGCGCAAACCCGGGACAGGGGGAATTTGGGGCCAACGTCCTGACTTTC; CDR3: CASSANPGQGEFGANVLTF
size: .; D: TRBD1; J: TRBJ2-2; V: TRBV6-1; DNA: TGTGCCAGCAGTGTAGACAGGGTTGGGTACACCGGGGAGCTGTTTTTT; CDR3: CASSVDRVGYTGELFF
size: .; D: TRBD1; J: TRBJ1-2; V: TRBV15; DNA: TGTGCCTTCTCGCCGGGACAGGGGTATGGCTACACCTTC; CDR3: CAFSPGQGYGYTF
size: .; D: .; J: TRBJ1-4; V: TRBV4-3; DNA: TGCGCCAGCAGCCAAGGCGGAAGGGGGAATGAAAAACTGTTTTTT; CDR3: CASSQGGRGNEKLFF
size: .; D: .; J: TRBJ1-2; V: TRBV6-6; DNA: TGTGCCAGCAGAGAGAACAGGGATGTCTATGGCTACACCTTC; CDR3: CASRENRDVYGYTF